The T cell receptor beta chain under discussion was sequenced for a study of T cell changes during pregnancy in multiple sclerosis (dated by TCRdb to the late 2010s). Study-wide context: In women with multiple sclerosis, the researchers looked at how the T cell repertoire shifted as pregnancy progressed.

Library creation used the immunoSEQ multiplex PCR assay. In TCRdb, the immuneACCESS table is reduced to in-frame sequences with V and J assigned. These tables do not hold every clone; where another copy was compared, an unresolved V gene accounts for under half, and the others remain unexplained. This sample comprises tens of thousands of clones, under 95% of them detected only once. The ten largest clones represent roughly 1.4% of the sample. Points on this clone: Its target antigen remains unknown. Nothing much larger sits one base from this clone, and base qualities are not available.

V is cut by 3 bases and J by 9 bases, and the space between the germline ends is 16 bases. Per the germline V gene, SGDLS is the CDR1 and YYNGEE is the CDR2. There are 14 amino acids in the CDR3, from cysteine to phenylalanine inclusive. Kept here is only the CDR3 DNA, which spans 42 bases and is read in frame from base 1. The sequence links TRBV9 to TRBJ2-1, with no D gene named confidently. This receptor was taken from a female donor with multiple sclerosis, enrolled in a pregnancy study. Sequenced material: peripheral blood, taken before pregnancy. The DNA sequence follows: TGTGCCAGCAGCGCGAATCTCTTGAGAGGTGAGCAGTTCTTC. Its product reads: CASSANLLRGEQFF.